What follows are 22 T cell receptor beta chains derived from one specimen sequenced in a study of T cells in women clearing cervical HPV infection. The data were produced by immunoSEQ multiplex PCR, yet TCRdb's version contains in-frame clones alone and is incomplete. Across some 16,000 clones, the top ten clones capture more than 9% of the sample. Sequencing was done on a sample of blood buffy coat. Receptor source: a woman aged 18-69 years with a cervical HPV16 infection that either progressed to CIN3+ or cleared (not recorded which).

Note on this clone: The read finishes 3 residues shy of the CDR3 end, and the germline J gene is used to complete it. This sequence joins TRBV27 and TRBJ2-1, with 11 bases lining up with TRBD2. After removal of 5 bases from V and 3 bases from J, the junction contained 12 bases not matched to a gene. CDR3 size: 18 residues. Germline V gene lookup returns CDR1 MNHEY and CDR2 SMNVEV (reference sequence). The DNA read from the CDR3 is TGTGCCAGCAGTCCCAGACTAGCGGGGAGAGGAGGCTACAATGAG. Translating it yields CASSPRLAGRGGYNE. The CDR3 as a whole reads CASSPRLAGRGGYNEQFF.

A remark on this clone: Read coverage stops 3 residues before the CDR3 terminus; the germline J gene supplies the remainder. The chain combines TRBV6-1 with TRBJ2-3; the match to TRBD2 covers 10 bases. The length of the CDR3 is 15 residues. CDR1 is MNHNS, CDR2 SASEGT, per germline. The V and J ends lost 4 bases and 4 bases, in that order; junction bases with no gene match: 5. The CDR3 spells CASSAGLAQADTQYF. The sequenced CDR3 bases are TGTGCCAGCAGTGCGGGACTAGCGCAAGCAGATACG.

As for this clone: Sequencing ends 3 residues short of the CDR3 end; the germline J gene provides the rest. The chain uses TRBV27 and TRBJ1-6, with 7 nucleotides matching TRBD1. Germline assignment: CDR1 MNHEY and CDR2 SMNVEV (reference sequence). Unmatched junction bases numbered 7, after V lost 6 bases and J lost 8 bases. The CDR3 is 14 residues long. The part of the CDR3 DNA that was read is TGTGCCAGCAGAAGACAGGGTCGCGATTCACCC. Translating it yields CASRRQGRDSP. The whole CDR3 sequence is CASRRQGRDSPLHF.

On this clone: Read coverage stops 3 residues before the CDR3 terminus; the germline J gene supplies the remainder. The J gene is TRBJ2-3, the V gene TRBV20-1; 13 bases match TRBD2. Germline lookup yields CDR1 DFQATT and CDR2 SNEGSKA (reference sequence). With V trimmed by 2 bases and J by 7 bases, 6 bases remained unmatched. The CDR3 totals 15 residues. Here the CDR3 reads CSARPRGLAGNTQYF. The CDR3 DNA, read in part, is TGCAGTGCTAGACCAAGGGGACTAGCGGGGAATACG.

As regards this clone: The DNA ends 3 residues before the CDR3 does, and the rest of the CDR3 is filled in from the germline J gene. V gene TRBV19 combines with J gene TRBJ1-5; TRBD1 is a possible D gene (6 bases). This CDR3 comprises 14 residues. Trimming took off 7 bases at V and 6 bases at J, with 16 bases between the two ends. The germline V gene has CDR1 LNHDA and CDR2 SQIVND (reference sequence). This CDR3 is CASTPGGLVQPQHF. The sequenced CDR3 bases are TGTGCCAGTACCCCGGGGGGCTTAGTTCAGCCC.

Worth noting for this clone: The read ends 3 residues before the CDR3 terminus; that terminus is restored from the germline J gene. This rearrangement joins TRBV6-2 or TRBV6-3 to TRBJ1-5, with D perhaps TRBD1 (5 bases). The V gene's germline CDR1 is MNHEY and CDR2 SVGEGT. Trimming took off 7 bases at V and 5 bases at J, with 9 bases between the two ends. The CDR3 sequence is 12 residues long. The part of the CDR3 DNA that was read is TGTGCCAGCATGAGGGGCGATCAGCCC. It translates to CASMRGDQP. The complete CDR3 sequence is CASMRGDQPQHF.

Concerning this clone itself: The read is 3 residues too short to cover the CDR3 end, so that end is filled in from the germline J gene. The J gene is TRBJ2-7, the V gene TRBV5-6, with D tentatively TRBD2 (6 bases). Looked up from germline, CDR1 is SGHDT and CDR2 is YYEEEE. The V gene lost 2 bases and the J gene lost 0 bases, with 9 bases spanning the gap. The CDR3 is 14 residues long. Incomplete CDR3 DNA: TGTGCCAGCAGCTTCGCGGGAAGCTCCTACGAG. Translating it yields CASSFAGSSYE. The whole CDR3 region reads CASSFAGSSYEQYF.

Details on this clone: The read ends 3 residues before the CDR3 terminus; that terminus is restored from the germline J gene. The gene calls are TRBV5-1 and TRBJ2-7; possibly TRBD1 for D (6 bases). The CDR3 is 15 amino acids. CDR1 and CDR2 (germline): SGHRS, YFSETQ. V lost 0 bases, J lost 2 bases, and 12 bases lay in between. CDR3 bases read: TGCGCCAGCAGCTTGGAGGGGACACCTGCCTACGAG. Translating it yields CASSLEGTPAYE. The full-length CDR3 reads as CASSLEGTPAYEQYF.

With regard to this clone: The read comes to an end 3 residues before the CDR3 does, leaving the germline J gene to fill in the end. This chain joins TRBV19 and TRBJ1-1, with D unresolved. The CDR3 length is 14 residues. CDR1 LNHDA and CDR2 SQIVND come from the germline V gene (reference sequence). Trimming took off 1 base at V and 4 bases at J, with 10 bases between the two ends. The CDR3 protein is CASSIGDRGTEAFF. The CDR3 bases that were read are TGTGCCAGTAGTATAGGAGACCGGGGCACTGAA.

Points on this clone: The sequenced fragment ends 3 residues before the CDR3 boundary, so the rest is inferred from the germline J gene. The V call is TRBV6-2 or TRBV6-3, the J call TRBJ1-2; 7 bases match TRBD1. Per germline, CDR1 MNHEY and CDR2 SVGEGT. This CDR3 contains 14 residues. V was clipped by 6 bases and J by 0 bases; unmatched bases: 4. The sequenced CDR3 bases are TGTGCCAGCAGCCCCGGGACAGCTAACTATGGC. It encodes CASSPGTANYG. The entire CDR3 reads CASSPGTANYGYTF.

Comments on this clone: The read comes to an end 3 residues before the CDR3 does, leaving the germline J gene to fill in the end. The chain links TRBV11-3 to TRBJ1-1, with TRBD1 matching 8 bases. The junction had 2 bases not matched to a gene; V was cut back by 6 bases and J by 5 bases. The CDR3 is 12 residues long. Germline CDR1 is SGHNT and CDR2 is YENEEA. The CDR3 bases that were read are TGTGCCAGCAGACGACAGGGGACTGAA. Translating it yields CASRRQGTE. Given in full, the CDR3 is CASRRQGTEAFF.

Remarks on this clone: From the germline J gene comes the end of the CDR3, since the read stops 3 residues before it. V and J are TRBV7-6 and TRBJ1-2; 8 nucleotides align to TRBD1. The CDR3 runs to 17 residues. CDR1 and CDR2 from the germline V gene are SGHVS and FNYEAQ. This chain's CDR3 is CASSLDHRGTPINDYTF. Incomplete CDR3 DNA: TGTGCCAGCAGCTTAGATCACAGGGGGACGCCCATAAATGAC.

Concerning this clone: With the read ending 3 residues before the CDR3 end, the germline J gene is used to fill in that end. This sequence joins TRBV11-3 and TRBJ2-5; D gene uncertain. CDR1 and CDR2 (germline): SGHNT, YENEEA. The V end lost 2 bases, the J end lost 1 base, and 5 bases lay between the germline ends. This CDR3 has 13 amino acids. CDR3 loop: CASSLQAQETQYF. The CDR3 bases that were read are TGTGCCAGCAGCTTACAGGCCCAAGAGACC.

Worth noting for this clone: The CDR3 end is not reached by the read, which stops 3 residues before it; the germline J gene fills it in. J is TRBJ2-1 and V is TRBV20-1; 7 bases map to TRBD2. The CDR3 covers 12 residues. The V segment lost 2 bases and the J segment 5 bases; nucleotides outside the gene matches: 0. Germline CDR1 DFQATT, CDR2 SNEGSKA (reference sequence). CDR3 DNA, as far as it was read: TGCAGTGCTAGACTAGCGGACAATGAG. It specifies CSARLADNE. The CDR3 reads in full as CSARLADNEQFF.

As for this clone: The read terminates 3 residues before the CDR3 end, so the remaining end is supplied by the germline J gene. The chain couples TRBV20-1 to TRBJ2-3; 7 nucleotides match TRBD1. This CDR3 has 12 amino acids. Germline V CDR1 and CDR2: DFQATT, SNEGSKA (reference sequence). This chain's CDR3 is CSATTGNQPQYF. Partial CDR3 DNA: TGCAGTGCAACGACAGGGAATCAGCCG.

This CDR3 is CASTQEGRANTEAFF. Incomplete CDR3 DNA: TGTGCCAGCACCCAAGAGGGCAGGGCGAACACTGAA. The chain recombines TRBV6-2 or TRBV6-3 with TRBJ1-1; maybe TRBD1 (5 bases). The read gets to within 3 residues of the CDR3 end, and the germline J gene fills in the rest. This CDR3 region has 15 residues. The V end lost 7 bases, the J end lost 1 base, and 16 bases lay between the germline ends. Germline CDR1 is MNHEY and CDR2 is SVGEGT.

The CDR3 bases that were read are TGTGCCAGCAGTAATTCCGGGACAGGGTGGACTGAA. Protein product: CASSNSGTGWTE. The full CDR3 is CASSNSGTGWTEAFF. V usage is TRBV28 and J usage is TRBJ1-1; 9 bases are shared with TRBD1. The sequence runs out 3 residues before the end of the CDR3; the remainder is reconstructed from the germline J gene. V lost 5 bases to trimming and J lost 5 bases; unmatched junction nucleotides: 9. Looked up from germline, CDR1 is MDHEN and CDR2 is SYDVKM. CDR3 size: 15 residues.

Notes on this clone: The read ends 3 residues shy of where the CDR3 ends; the end is completed using the germline J gene. The chain links TRBV19 to TRBJ2-3, with D perhaps TRBD1 or TRBD2 (5 bases each). The CDR3 totals 14 residues. Germline CDR1 is LNHDA and CDR2 is SQIVND (reference sequence). The CDR3 is CASSIKGRGETQYF. The CDR3 bases that were read are TGTGCCAGTAGTATAAAAGGAAGAGGGGAGACG.

On this clone itself: The CDR3 extends 3 residues past the end of the read, so its final part is completed from the germline J gene. The rearrangement links TRBV10-2 to TRBJ2-2; 8 bases map to TRBD1. Germline CDR1 reads WSHSY; CDR2 reads SAAADI. V lost 4 bases to trimming and J lost 6 bases; unmatched junction nucleotides: 7. CDR3 size: 15 residues. CDR3 residues: CASSGDRRSAGELFF. The CDR3 DNA, read in part, is TGCGCCAGCAGTGGGGACAGGCGATCGGCCGGGGAG.

Concerning this clone itself: The DNA ends 3 residues before the CDR3 does, and the rest of the CDR3 is filled in from the germline J gene. The chain combines TRBV7-2 with TRBJ1-1; D uncertain. This CDR3 is built from 13 residues. In germline, CDR1 is SGHTA, CDR2 FQGNSA. The ends were cut back, 0 bases at V and 7 bases at J, with 9 bases in the middle. The sequenced part of the CDR3 DNA is TGTGCCAGCAGCTTAGCGGTTCGGGGTGAA. This encodes CASSLAVRGE. The full CDR3 protein reads CASSLAVRGEAFF.

CDR3: CASSISAGGAVSSYNEQFF. Incomplete CDR3 DNA: TGTGCCAGTAGTATTTCAGCGGGGGGCGCGGTTAGCTCCTACAATGAG. The V gene is TRBV19, the J gene TRBJ2-1; 9 nucleotides agree with TRBD2. The read terminates 3 residues before the CDR3 end, so the remaining end is supplied by the germline J gene. Germline loops: CDR1 LNHDA, CDR2 SQIVND (reference sequence). The CDR3 runs to 19 residues. The V segment lost 3 bases and the J segment 0 bases; nucleotides outside the gene matches: 12.

About this clone: The sequence runs out 3 residues before the end of the CDR3; the remainder is reconstructed from the germline J gene. The chain carries TRBV7-2 and TRBJ2-1; TRBD1 is a possible D gene (6 bases). Germline V CDR1 and CDR2: SGHTA, FQGNSA. The CDR3 sequence is 15 residues long. The ends were cut back, 1 base at V and 6 bases at J, with 13 bases in the middle. The CDR3 bases that were read are TGTGCCAGCAGCTTAGGGGGTGGGGGCTCCAATGAG. Residues: CASSLGGGGSNE. The CDR3 reads in full as CASSLGGGGSNEQFF.